What follows are 27 T cell receptor beta chains derived from one specimen sequenced in a study of cytomegalovirus exposure and HLA in healthy donors. The primer mix had 60 Vbeta and 13 Jbeta primers. The assay was immunoSEQ multiplex PCR, and TCRdb's table has in-frame clones only and misses some. This sample has 200,000 or so clones, with 75% to 85% found just once. The source material was PBMCs. These receptors all stem from a male donor in good health and CMV-seropositive.

The chain uses TRBV27 and TRBJ2-7, with TRBD2 matching 7 bases. The V gene end was trimmed by 6 bases and the J gene end by 2 bases; junction bases not matched to a gene: 7. This CDR3 contains 14 residues. Per the germline V gene, CDR1 is MNHEY and CDR2 is SMNVEV (reference sequence). DNA for the CDR3: TGTGCCAGCAGGCCCCGGGACTACGCCTACGAGCAGTACTTC. Translating gives CASRPRDYAYEQYF.

This clone was detected only a few times. V is TRBV11-2 and J is TRBJ1-5; TRBD1 matches at 9 bases. The CDR3 spans 16 residues. The V gene's germline CDR1 is SGHAT and CDR2 FQNNGV. V was clipped by 5 bases and J by 0 bases; unmatched bases: 5. For the CDR3, the DNA is TGTGCCAGCAGCCCCGGGACAGGGAATAGCAATCAGCCCCAGCATTTT. Its translation is CASSPGTGNSNQPQHF.

The V and J genes are TRBV7-3 and TRBJ2-1, with D possibly matching TRBD1 (6 bases). The CDR3 is made up of 15 amino acids. Germline CDR1 SGHTA, CDR2 FQGTGA. Between the trimmed V and J ends, which lost 2 bases and 0 bases, there was a span of 8 bases. For the CDR3, the DNA is TGTGCCAGCAGCTTATTAGGGGGCTCCTACAATGAGCAGTTCTTC. It codes for CASSLLGGSYNEQFF.

This chain uses TRBV5-1 with TRBJ2-5; 9 nucleotides match TRBD1. Per the germline V gene, CDR1 is SGHRS and CDR2 is YFSETQ. CDR3 length: 14 amino acids. V shed 4 bases and J 5 bases; nucleotides not matched to a gene: 6. For the CDR3, the DNA is TGCGCCAGCAGCATTACAGGGGGCGAGGAGACCCAGTACTTC. Amino acid sequence: CASSITGGEETQYF.

This clone was detected only once. The chain recombines TRBV2 with TRBJ1-5; tentatively, D is TRBD1 (5 bases). Germline CDR1 reads SNHLY; CDR2 reads FYNNEI. Trimming removed 2 bases from V and 7 bases from J, with 21 bases in between. The CDR3 consists of 17 residues. The CDR3 sequence: CASSESGVALGAQPQHF. CDR3 nucleotide sequence: TGTGCCAGCAGTGAATCGGGGGTGGCACTCGGGGCACAGCCCCAGCATTTT.

The chain combines TRBV6-4 with TRBJ2-5, with D possibly TRBD2 on 5 matching bases. Germline V gene sequence: CDR1 MRHNA, CDR2 SNTAGT. This CDR3 has 14 residues. V lost 8 bases, J lost 7 bases, and 20 bases lay in between. Written as DNA, the CDR3 is TGTGCCAGCCGTAACCACCCAGATGAGGGGACCCAGTACTTC. It specifies CASRNHPDEGTQYF.

The chain employs TRBV14 and TRBJ2-3; the D gene is possibly TRBD2 (7 bases). The length of the CDR3 is 15 residues. V lost 3 bases and J 1 base, leaving 11 bases between the germline ends. The germline gives CDR1 SGHDN, CDR2 FVKESK. The CDR3 loop is CASSQGGARTDTQYF. As DNA, the CDR3 is TGTGCCAGCAGCCAGGGGGGGGCCCGCACAGATACGCAGTATTTT.

This chain uses TRBV19 with TRBJ1-1, with 7 bases that match TRBD1. The CDR3 is 16 amino acids. Germline V gene data show CDR1 as LNHDA and CDR2 as SQIVND (reference sequence). V shed 9 bases and J 0 bases; nucleotides not matched to a gene: 13. The CDR3: CASLKGETGMNTEAFF. DNA for the CDR3: TGTGCCAGCTTAAAGGGGGAGACAGGGATGAACACTGAAGCTTTCTTT.

V usage is TRBV27 and J usage is TRBJ2-7; D is perhaps TRBD1 (5 bases). Germline CDR1 and CDR2: MNHEY and SMNVEV (reference sequence). The V gene lost 10 bases and the J gene lost 3 bases, with 10 bases spanning the gap. This CDR3 spans 11 amino acids. Written as DNA, the CDR3 is TGTGCCACCACCGACAGCTACGAGCAGTACTTC. Encoded protein: CATTDSYEQYF.

The chain carries TRBV5-6 and TRBJ2-1; TRBD2 matches at 12 bases. V lost 4 bases, J lost 3 bases, and 2 bases stayed unmatched. Germline assignment: CDR1 SGHDT and CDR2 YYEEEE. This CDR3 has 15 amino acids. The CDR3 spells CASSRGLAGYNEQFF. The CDR3 region has the DNA TGTGCCAGCAGCCGGGGACTAGCGGGCTACAATGAGCAGTTCTTC.

The chain recombines TRBV9 with TRBJ1-3; 7 nucleotides line up with TRBD1. V dropped 4 bases and J dropped 4; count of bases not matched to a gene: 8. The CDR3 spans 15 residues. The V gene's germline CDR1 is SGDLS and CDR2 YYNGEE. In DNA form, the CDR3 reads TGTGCCAGCAGCTCACAACAGGGGTTAGGAAACACCATATATTTT. Its protein product is CASSSQQGLGNTIYF.

The chain has TRBV4-1 and TRBJ1-2; 7 nucleotides match TRBD1. V shed 4 bases, J shed 4 bases, and the junction held 9 bases outside the gene matches. The CDR3 length is 15 residues. Germline V gene sequence: CDR1 MGHRA, CDR2 YSYEKL. As DNA, the CDR3 is TGCGCCAGCAGCCCCATTCACAGGGGCGGCTATGGCTACACCTTC. It is translated as CASSPIHRGGYGYTF.

This chain joins TRBV7-2 and TRBJ1-2; 7 bases fit TRBD1. CDR1 is SGHTA and CDR2 is FQGNSA in the germline V gene. The CDR3 covers 17 residues. Losses at the gene ends were 5 bases for V and 1 base for J; bases not matched to a gene: 13. The CDR3 sequence: CASSRAPGTAFNYGYTF. CDR3 sequence (DNA): TGTGCCAGCAGCCGAGCTCCCGGGACAGCATTTAACTATGGCTACACCTTC. Full variable domain (rest looked up from reference TRBV7-2 and TRBJ1-2): GAGVSQSPSNKVTEKGKDVELRCDPISGHTALYWYRQSLGQGLEFLIYFQGNSAPDKSGLPSDRFSAERTGGSVSTLTIQRTQQEDSAVYLCASSRAPGTAFNYGYTFGSGTRLTVV.

As DNA, the CDR3 is TGTGCCAGCGTACAAGCGGGAGCTGTCCACGAGCAGTACTTC. It encodes CASVQAGAVHEQYF. The V and J genes are TRBV28 and TRBJ2-7; 8 bases agree with TRBD2. This CDR3 is built from 14 residues. The V gene end was trimmed by 8 bases and the J gene end by 5 bases; junction bases not matched to a gene: 11. Germline V CDR1 and CDR2: MDHEN, SYDVKM.

The chain links TRBV5-6 to TRBJ1-1; no definite D call. From germline, CDR1 is SGHDT and CDR2 YYEEEE. This CDR3 comprises 14 residues. Trimming pared 4 bases from V and 1 base from J, leaving 11 bases between. DNA of the CDR3: TGTGCCAGCAGCCGAGCCAGGCCGAACACTGAAGCTTTCTTT. Residues: CASSRARPNTEAFF.

The genes are TRBV28 and TRBJ2-1; D not resolved. The V end lost 6 bases, the J end lost 6 bases, and 9 bases lay between the germline ends. Germline assignment: CDR1 MDHEN and CDR2 SYDVKM. This CDR3 is 12 amino acids long. CDR3 sequence: CASRFWANEQFF. The CDR3 coding sequence is TGTGCCAGCAGGTTTTGGGCCAATGAGCAGTTCTTC.

The chain carries TRBV19 and TRBJ1-5; 9 bases line up with TRBD1. Trimming took 7 bases from V and 0 from J; bases not matched to a gene: 7. Germline V gene data show CDR1 as LNHDA and CDR2 as SQIVND (reference sequence). The CDR3 extends over 16 amino acids. DNA for the CDR3: TGTGCCAGTAATCCGGACAGGGGTTATAGCAATCAGCCCCAGCATTTT. It is translated as CASNPDRGYSNQPQHF.

The CDR3 DNA is TGTGCCAGCAGCTTGACAGGCACGAACACTGAAGCTTTCTTT. Protein product: CASSLTGTNTEAFF. The chain carries TRBV5-4 and TRBJ1-1; weak D call: TRBD1 (5 bases). The CDR3 is made up of 14 amino acids. Trimming cost V 1 base and J 1 base, with 8 bases left between them. Germline V lookup: CDR1 SGHNT, CDR2 YYREEE (reference sequence).

The chain links TRBV6-5 to TRBJ1-2; perhaps TRBD1 as D (5 bases). The ends were cut back, 6 bases at V and 6 bases at J, with 14 bases in the middle. Looked up from germline, CDR1 is MNHEY and CDR2 is SVGAGI. CDR3 length equals 13 residues. In DNA, the CDR3 is TGTGCCAGCAGCACCTCGGGGGTGCATGGCTACACCTTC. This sequence encodes CASSTSGVHGYTF.

The CDR3 region is CASSQENRPIGEQYF. For the CDR3, the DNA is TGTGCCAGCAGCCAAGAAAATCGACCCATCGGGGAGCAGTACTTC. V and J are TRBV14 and TRBJ2-7; D is unresolved. Germline lookup yields CDR1 SGHDN and CDR2 FVKESK. The length of the CDR3 is 15 residues. V was cut by 0 bases and J by 7 bases, with 16 bases left in between.

This chain joins TRBV7-6 and TRBJ1-2; TRBD1 is a possible D gene (6 bases). V was cut by 0 bases and J by 4 bases, with 15 bases left in between. The CDR3 is 16 residues long. In germline, CDR1 is SGHVS, CDR2 FNYEAQ. This CDR3 is CASSLARGRPPYGYTF. CDR3 in DNA: TGTGCCAGCAGCTTAGCGCGGGGGCGCCCCCCCTATGGCTACACCTTC.

The J gene is TRBJ2-1, the V gene TRBV9, with TRBD2 matching 10 bases. Germline V gene sequence: CDR1 SGDLS, CDR2 YYNGEE. The V segment lost 3 bases and the J segment 4 bases; nucleotides outside the gene matches: 10. The CDR3 is 17 residues long. The CDR3 nucleotides read TGTGCCAGCAGCGACTCCTTAGCGGGAGGAACTTACAATGAGCAGTTCTTC. This sequence encodes CASSDSLAGGTYNEQFF.

The genes are TRBV5-4 and TRBJ2-3; D might be TRBD2 (5 bases). The CDR3 has 16 amino acids. Trimming cost V 1 base and J 0 bases, with 12 bases left between them. Germline CDR1 and CDR2: SGHNT and YYREEE (reference sequence). The CDR3 is CASSLSSAASTDTQYF. In nucleotides, the CDR3 is TGTGCCAGCAGCTTGAGTAGCGCCGCTAGCACAGATACGCAGTATTTT.

This clone was observed once. The rearrangement uses TRBV29-1 and TRBJ2-1; 7 bases are a match to TRBD1. The CDR3 has 12 residues. From germline, CDR1 is SQVTM and CDR2 ANQGSEA. Germline trimming cut 3 bases from V and 9 bases from J; bases unmatched to any gene: 5. The CDR3 is CSVDPPGGEQFF. Here the CDR3 DNA reads TGCAGCGTTGACCCACCAGGGGGTGAGCAGTTCTTC.

This clone has a handful of counts. This chain uses TRBV28 with TRBJ2-5, with TRBD2 identical over 8 bases. Germline V gene lookup returns CDR1 MDHEN and CDR2 SYDVKM. The CDR3 has 17 residues. The J segment lost 5 bases and the V segment lost 1 base, leaving 12 bases of the junction unmatched. CDR3 coding DNA: TGTGCCAGCAGTTTATCCGCGCCGGCGGGAGGAAGGGAGACCCAGTACTTC. Translated: CASSLSAPAGGRETQYF.

This chain connects TRBV4-2 to TRBJ1-1, with D unresolved. This CDR3 comprises 12 residues. Trimming took 1 base from V and 8 from J, leaving 8 bases between them. Germline V gene data show CDR1 as LGHNA and CDR2 as YNFKEQ. The CDR3 loop is CASSQAAAEAFF. CDR3 sequence (DNA): TGTGCCAGCAGCCAAGCCGCCGCGGAAGCTTTCTTT.

The chain joins TRBV15 to TRBJ1-2; D is uncertain. The germline V and J ends were trimmed by 0 bases and 4 bases, with 12 bases remaining between them. The CDR3 runs to 15 residues. CDR1 is LNHNV, CDR2 YYDKDF, per germline (reference sequence). The CDR3 loop is CATSRDGSGIYGYTF. CDR3 DNA: TGTGCCACCAGCAGAGATGGGTCGGGGATCTATGGCTACACCTTC.